Shown below are 16 T cell receptor beta chains from a single sample sequenced in a study of CD8+ T cells in alopecia areata (dated 2018 in TCRdb). This specimen's treatment or condition label, interpreted: oral pan-JAK inhibitor, 5-10 mg twice daily. The method behind the library was the immunoSEQ multiplex PCR assay. RNA was extracted from all samples and reverse transcribed into cDNA as template for TCR sequencing. Not all clones reach the TCRdb copy of this immuneACCESS table, which keeps in-frame sequences only. Checked studies attribute under half of the gap to unresolved V genes and leave the rest unexplained. In all, the sample holds a few hundred thousand clones, and 66% of those were seen once. The ten largest account for 0.95% to 1.5% of the sample. This specimen was CD4+ T cells sorted from blood, taken at roughly week 45, from a patient treated with tofacitinib. The receptors originated from a human donor with alopecia areata.

This clone was picked up a small number of times. The chain has TRBV6-6 and TRBJ1-5; 11 bases line up with TRBD1. From germline, CDR1 is MNHNY and CDR2 SVGAGI (reference sequence). J gave up 5 bases and V 6 bases, and 6 bases lay outside the gene matches. The CDR3 is 15 residues long. CDR3 in amino acids: CASSQPDRGHQPQHF. The CDR3 nucleotides are TGTGCCAGCAGCCAACCGGACAGGGGGCATCAGCCCCAGCATTTT.

A few counts support this clone. The chain couples TRBV9 to TRBJ1-3; D remains ambiguous. Germline values: CDR1 SGDLS, CDR2 YYNGEE. Trimming took 4 bases from V and 0 from J, leaving 8 bases between them. The CDR3 is 14 residues long. CDR3 loop: CASSPSSSGNTIYF. The CDR3 nucleotides are TGTGCCAGCAGCCCCAGCAGCTCTGGAAACACCATATATTTT.

V usage is TRBV10-3 and J usage is TRBJ2-1, with D possibly matching TRBD1 (6 bases). This CDR3 spans 14 amino acids. Per germline, CDR1 ENHRY and CDR2 SYGVKD. V was clipped by 5 bases and J by 4 bases, with 12 bases between them. This chain's CDR3 is CAISRTGSYNEQFF. CDR3 bases: TGTGCCATCAGTCGTACAGGGTCTTACAATGAGCAGTTCTTC.

In this sample, this clone turned up once. V is TRBV4-3 and J is TRBJ2-7; D remains ambiguous. The CDR3 has 15 residues. Between the trimmed V and J ends, which lost 0 bases and 8 bases, there was a span of 17 bases. From germline, CDR1 is LGHNA and CDR2 YSLEER. The CDR3 is CASSQDWATIGKQYF. For the CDR3, the DNA is TGCGCCAGCAGCCAAGATTGGGCGACCATTGGGAAGCAGTACTTC.

The CDR3: CASSITGAIHEQYF. CDR3 coding DNA: TGTGCCAGTAGTATTACCGGGGCGATACACGAGCAGTACTTC. The chain joins TRBV19 to TRBJ2-7; D tentatively reads TRBD1 or TRBD2 (5 bases each). Germline V CDR1 and CDR2: LNHDA, SQIVND (reference sequence). Deletions cut 3 bases from V and 5 bases from J, with 14 bases between. The CDR3 covers 14 residues.

The gene calls are TRBV29-1 and TRBJ1-2; 7 bases are shared with TRBD1. The V segment lost 7 bases and the J segment 8 bases; nucleotides outside the gene matches: 10. Germline lookup yields CDR1 SQVTM and CDR2 ANQGSEA. The CDR3 length is 12 residues. CDR3 in amino acids: CSGGTAQDGYTF. In DNA form, the CDR3 reads TGCAGCGGAGGGACAGCTCAGGACGGCTACACCTTC.

The chain employs TRBV30 and TRBJ2-3; 7 nucleotides align to TRBD1. This CDR3 region has 15 residues. The V gene's germline CDR1 is GTSNPN and CDR2 SVGIG (reference sequence). V gave up 1 base and J gave up 3 bases; unmatched junction bases: 7. Here the CDR3 reads CAWSGRGQGTDTQYF. DNA of the CDR3: TGTGCCTGGAGTGGTAGGGGGCAAGGTACAGATACGCAGTATTTT.

V gene TRBV14 combines with J gene TRBJ1-1, with 7 positions matching TRBD1. V lost 4 bases, J lost 10 bases, and 6 bases stayed unmatched. The CDR3 has 12 amino acids. Germline V gene lookup returns CDR1 SGHDN and CDR2 FVKESK. The DNA for the CDR3 is TGTGCCAGCAGCCCCCGACAGGGAAGAGCTTTCTTT. Amino acid sequence: CASSPRQGRAFF.

The chain is built from TRBV29-1 and TRBJ1-2; D remains unclear. Germline V CDR1 and CDR2: SQVTM, ANQGSEA. The ends were cut back, 4 bases at V and 6 bases at J, with 12 bases in the middle. The CDR3 is made up of 12 amino acids. The CDR3 sequence: CSVVLGSDGYTF. CDR3 coding DNA: TGCAGCGTTGTGTTGGGGTCCGATGGCTACACCTTC.

The chain joins TRBV7-3 to TRBJ2-5, with 9 bases that match TRBD1. V gave up 4 bases and J gave up 5 bases; unmatched junction bases: 2. The CDR3 loop spans 13 amino acids. Germline V gives CDR1 SGHTA, CDR2 FQGTGA. The CDR3 region is CASSYDRGETQYF. The CDR3 region has the DNA TGTGCCAGCAGCTACGACAGGGGGGAGACCCAGTACTTC.

The chain employs TRBV29-1 and TRBJ2-5, with D possibly being TRBD1 (5 bases). The CDR3 totals 13 residues. The V end was cut by 0 bases, the J end by 5 bases, with 10 bases between. Germline V gene sequence: CDR1 SQVTM, CDR2 ANQGSEA. CDR3 nucleotides: TGCAGCGTTGAAGATCAGGGTGGGGAGACCCAGTACTTC. It yields the protein CSVEDQGGETQYF.

The chain combines TRBV7-4 with TRBJ1-2, with 7 bases that match TRBD1. J lost 7 bases, V lost 3 bases, and 8 bases had no gene match. Germline-derived CDR1 and CDR2 are SGHVT and SQSDAQ. This CDR3 is 14 amino acids long. The CDR3 loop reads CASSFQGVSRGYTF. CDR3 nucleotides: TGTGCCAGCAGCTTCCAGGGGGTTTCACGTGGCTACACCTTC.

The chain uses TRBV30 and TRBJ2-7, with a weak D call TRBD2 (5 bases). With 0 bases removed from V and 4 bases from J, the gap between germline ends came to 13 bases. The CDR3 has 14 residues. Germline CDR1 and CDR2: GTSNPN and SVGIG (reference sequence). The CDR3 DNA reads TGTGCCTGGAGTGTAAAGGGTCGGGGATACGAGCAGTACTTC. Protein product: CAWSVKGRGYEQYF.

This clone has only a few counts. Other DNA sequences in this sample translate to the same CDR3. The chain combines TRBV30 with TRBJ2-6; no definite D call. Trimming pared 2 bases from V and 2 bases from J, leaving 1 base between. This CDR3 spans 12 amino acids. Germline lookup yields CDR1 GTSNPN and CDR2 SVGIG (reference sequence). The CDR3 DNA reads as TGTGCCTGGAGTCCTGGGGCCAACGTCCTGACTTTC. Its protein is CAWSPGANVLTF.

The chain carries TRBV11-1 and TRBJ2-7, with a possible D match to TRBD2 (5 bases). Germline CDR1 reads SGHAT; CDR2 reads FQDESV (reference sequence). CDR3 length equals 13 residues. The V end lost 5 bases, the J end lost 3 bases, and 11 bases lay between the germline ends. The CDR3 protein is CASSPSGLYEQYF. CDR3 bases: TGTGCCAGCAGCCCGAGCGGCCTCTACGAGCAGTACTTC.

This clone was detected only once. V gene TRBV5-1 combines with J gene TRBJ1-1, with a weak D call TRBD1 (6 bases). This CDR3 spans 16 amino acids. Germline-derived CDR1 and CDR2 are SGHRS and YFSETQ. V gave up 6 bases and J gave up 1 base, with 19 bases separating them. The DNA of the CDR3 is TGCGCCAGCACCCACGGAGGGGGACACCAGAACACTGAAGCTTTCTTT. It yields the protein CASTHGGGHQNTEAFF.